This TCR beta chain was identified during a study of shared T cell receptors in the human thymus. This clone appeared a few times. The CDR3 consists of 16 residues. Germline V lookup: CDR1 SGDLS, CDR2 YYNGEE. V was clipped by 0 bases and J by 0 bases; unmatched bases: 4. Clones were sequenced by immunoSEQ multiplex PCR, and TCRdb holds only the in-frame ones, with some missing. The table includes about 660,000 clones, around nine tenths detected once. The same data also went into a second study, on human thymus T cells. As that study records: Donors were healthy Finnish babies undergoing corrective operations for congenital heart defects. Resections from corrective heart surgery provided thymus tissue. Related research described thymic repertoires that were highly overlapping among unrelated individuals.

The chain recombines TRBV9 with TRBJ1-2, with TRBD1 identical over 8 bases. The source is a boy in the first two years of life with a congenital heart defect. The sample was thymocytes. CDR3: CASSVGWTGTNYGYTF. The CDR3 DNA sequence: TGTGCCAGCAGCGTAGGGTGGACAGGGACTAACTATGGCTACACCTTC.